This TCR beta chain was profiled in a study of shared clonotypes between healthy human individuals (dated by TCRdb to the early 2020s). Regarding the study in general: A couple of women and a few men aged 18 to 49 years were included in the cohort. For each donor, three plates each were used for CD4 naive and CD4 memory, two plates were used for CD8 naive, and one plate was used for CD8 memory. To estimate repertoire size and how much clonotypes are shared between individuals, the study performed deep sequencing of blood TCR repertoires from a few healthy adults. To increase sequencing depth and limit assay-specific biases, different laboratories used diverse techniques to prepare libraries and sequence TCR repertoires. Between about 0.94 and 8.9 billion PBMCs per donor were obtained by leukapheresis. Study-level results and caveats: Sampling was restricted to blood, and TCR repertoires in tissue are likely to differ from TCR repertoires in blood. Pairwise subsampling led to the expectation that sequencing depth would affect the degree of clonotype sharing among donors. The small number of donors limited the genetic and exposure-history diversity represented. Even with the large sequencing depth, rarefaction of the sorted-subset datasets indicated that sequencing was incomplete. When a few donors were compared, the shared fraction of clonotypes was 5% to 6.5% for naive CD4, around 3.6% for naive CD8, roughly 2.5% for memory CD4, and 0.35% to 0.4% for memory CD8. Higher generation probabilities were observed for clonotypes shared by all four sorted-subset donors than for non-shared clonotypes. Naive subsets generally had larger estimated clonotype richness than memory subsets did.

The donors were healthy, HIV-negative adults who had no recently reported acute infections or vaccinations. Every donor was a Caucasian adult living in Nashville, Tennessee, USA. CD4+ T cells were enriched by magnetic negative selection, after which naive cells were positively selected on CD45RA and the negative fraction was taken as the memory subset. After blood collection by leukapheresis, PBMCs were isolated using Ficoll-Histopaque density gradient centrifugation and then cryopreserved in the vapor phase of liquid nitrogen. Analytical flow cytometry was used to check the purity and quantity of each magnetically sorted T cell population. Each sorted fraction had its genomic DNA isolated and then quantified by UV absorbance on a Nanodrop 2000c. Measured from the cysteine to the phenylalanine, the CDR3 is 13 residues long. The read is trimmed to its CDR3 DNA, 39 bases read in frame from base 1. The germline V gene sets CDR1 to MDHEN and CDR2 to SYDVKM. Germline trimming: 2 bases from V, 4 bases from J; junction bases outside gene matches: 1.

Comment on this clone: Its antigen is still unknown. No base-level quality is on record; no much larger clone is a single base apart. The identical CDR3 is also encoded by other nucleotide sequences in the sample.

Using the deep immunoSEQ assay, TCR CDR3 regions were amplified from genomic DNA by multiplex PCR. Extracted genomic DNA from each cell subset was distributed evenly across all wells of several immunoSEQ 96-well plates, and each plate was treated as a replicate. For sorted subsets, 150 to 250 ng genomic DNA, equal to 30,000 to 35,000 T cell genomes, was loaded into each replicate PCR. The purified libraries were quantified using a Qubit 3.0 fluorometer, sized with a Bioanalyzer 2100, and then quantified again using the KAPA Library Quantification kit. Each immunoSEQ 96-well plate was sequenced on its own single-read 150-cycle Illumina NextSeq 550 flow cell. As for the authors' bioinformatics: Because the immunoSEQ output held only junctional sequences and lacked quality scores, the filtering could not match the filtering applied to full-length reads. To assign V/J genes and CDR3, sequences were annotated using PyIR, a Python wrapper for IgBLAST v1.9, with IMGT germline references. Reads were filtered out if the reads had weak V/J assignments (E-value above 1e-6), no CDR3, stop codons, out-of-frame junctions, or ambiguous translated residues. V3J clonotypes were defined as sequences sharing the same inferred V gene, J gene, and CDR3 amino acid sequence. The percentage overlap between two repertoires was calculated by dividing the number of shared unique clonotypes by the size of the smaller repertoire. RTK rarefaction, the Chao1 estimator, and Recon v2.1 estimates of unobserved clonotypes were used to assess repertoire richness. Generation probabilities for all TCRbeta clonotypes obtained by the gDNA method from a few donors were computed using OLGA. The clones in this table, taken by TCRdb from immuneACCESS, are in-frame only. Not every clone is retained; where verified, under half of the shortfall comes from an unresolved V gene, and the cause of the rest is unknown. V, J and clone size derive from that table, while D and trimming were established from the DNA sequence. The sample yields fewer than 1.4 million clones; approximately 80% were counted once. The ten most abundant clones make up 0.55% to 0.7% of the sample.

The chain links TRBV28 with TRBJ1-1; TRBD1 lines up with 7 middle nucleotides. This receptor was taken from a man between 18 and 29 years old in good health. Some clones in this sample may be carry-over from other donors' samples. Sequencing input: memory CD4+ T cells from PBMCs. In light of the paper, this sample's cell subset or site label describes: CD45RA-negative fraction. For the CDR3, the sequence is CASSLRDSTEAFF. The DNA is TGTGCCAGCAGTTTAAGGGACAGCACTGAAGCTTTCTTT. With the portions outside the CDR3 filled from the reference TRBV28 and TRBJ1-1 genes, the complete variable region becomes DVKVTQSSRYLVKRTGEKVFLECVQDMDHENMFWYRQDPGLGLRLIYFSYDVKMKEKGDIPEGYSVSREKKERFSLILESASTNQTSMYLCASSLRDSTEAFFGQGTRLTVV.